The text below deals with one T cell receptor (beta chain). Its cognate antigen is unknown. TCRdb called the RT-PCR reads again in MiXCR, with one record for every CDR3 protein. The sample lists roughly 520,000 distinct CDR3 sequences, around 25% occurring once. These data originate in a study of response to subunit inactivated influenza vaccine. Notes on the study in general: With each seasonal influenza vaccination, the authors suggested, few new T cells are recruited.

Germline V gives CDR1 SGHVS, CDR2 FQNEAQ. Trimming shortened V by 0 bases and J by 3 bases, and 11 bases separated the two germline ends. The CDR3 has 15 residues. The sequences come from CD4+ T cells sorted from PBMCs, collected roughly 5 days after vaccination. The source of this sequence is a man aged 45-65 years who received an inactivated influenza vaccine. V usage is TRBV7-8 and J usage is TRBJ1-1, with D possibly TRBD1 on 5 matching bases. CDR3 residues: CASSLASGRDTEAFF. The DNA for the CDR3 is TGTGCCAGCAGCTTAGCCTCGGGGCGGGACACTGAAGCTTTCTTT.